The sample holds one count of the clone carrying this T cell receptor beta chain. The antigen is undetermined. Germline V gene sequence: CDR1 LNHNV, CDR2 YYDKDF (reference sequence). Trimming removed 0 bases at V and 0 bases at J, with 12 bases between. CDR3 length: 17 amino acids. Method: immunoSEQ multiplex PCR; TCRdb's copy keeps in-frame clones and lacks some. The table lists 60,000 to 70,000 clones, roughly 85% of them singletons, with under 10% in the top ten. This sample is drawn from a study of radiotherapy plus CTLA-4 blockade in lung cancer. Study background: Patients showed objective responses in 18% of cases, and disease control was achieved by 31%. Study observations and caveats: An expansion of tumor-derived TCR clones occurred in blood after radiotherapy plus ipilimumab. How blood T cell clones changed early, along with interferon-beta, reportedly forecast response best.

Receiving focal radiation plus CTLA-4 blockade with ipilimumab were patients who had chemo-refractory metastatic non-small-cell lung cancer. This TCR came from a human donor with non-small cell lung cancer who had a complete response to radiotherapy plus ipilimumab. Source: peripheral blood, taken from a patient treated with radiotherapy plus ipilimumab. The rearrangement uses TRBV15 and TRBJ2-1, with D perhaps being TRBD1 or TRBD2 (5 bases each). CDR3 sequence: CATSRERGVPSYNEQFF. The CDR3 coding sequence is TGTGCCACCAGCAGAGAACGAGGGGTACCCTCCTACAATGAGCAGTTCTTC. The variable domain in full, with the rest retrieved from reference TRBV15 and TRBJ2-1, is DAMVIQNPRYQVTQFGKPVTLSCSQTLNHNVMYWYQQKSSQAPKLLFHYYDKDFNNEADTPDNFQSRRPNTSFCFLDIRSPGLGDTAMYLCATSRERGVPSYNEQFFGPGTRLTVL.